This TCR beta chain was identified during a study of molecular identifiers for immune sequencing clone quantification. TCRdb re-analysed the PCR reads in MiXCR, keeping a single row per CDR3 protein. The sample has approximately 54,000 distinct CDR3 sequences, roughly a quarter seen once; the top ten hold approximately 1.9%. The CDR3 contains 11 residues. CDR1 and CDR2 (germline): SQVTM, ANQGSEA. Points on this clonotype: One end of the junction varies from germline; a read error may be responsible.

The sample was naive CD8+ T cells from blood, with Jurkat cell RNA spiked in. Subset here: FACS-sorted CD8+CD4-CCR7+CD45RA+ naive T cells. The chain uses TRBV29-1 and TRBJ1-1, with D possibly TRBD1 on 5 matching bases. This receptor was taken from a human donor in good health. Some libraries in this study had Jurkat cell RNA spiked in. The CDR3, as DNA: TGCAGCGGGGCATCGGGAGGGGAAGCTCTCTTT. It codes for CSGASGGEALF.